The T cell receptor beta chain under discussion was sequenced for a study of T cell repertoires in cytomegalovirus infection. TCRdb itself ran the reads through MiXCR, one entry per CDR3 protein. The table lists some 200,000 distinct CDR3 sequences, less than 50% of them singletons. Trimming left V 4 bases short and J 4 bases short, with 11 bases between. The CDR3 contains 14 residues. Germline V gene data show CDR1 as SGHNT and CDR2 as YENEEA. This clonotype was seen a few times. Its specificity is unknown. The genes are TRBV11-3 and TRBJ2-1; tentatively, D is TRBD1 (5 bases). This specimen consisted of CD8+ T cells from cultured PBMCs, obtained from culture after CMV antigen stimulation. The clonotype was recovered from a human donor in good health (CMV status not recorded). Some clones in this sample may be carry-over from other donors' samples. The CDR3 here is CASSSDSEYNEQFF. The DNA for the CDR3 is TGTGCCAGCAGCTCCGACAGTGAATACAATGAGCAGTTCTTC.